This T cell receptor beta chain was identified in a study of blood T cell repertoires in COVID-19. Study background: PBMCs, B-cell-depleted T cells, or T cells were the source of the cDNA or gDNA that made up the material.

In the study's own analysis: Amplification of reference gene primers provided the estimated nucleated cell counts. Generated by immunoSEQ multiplex PCR, the TCRdb table keeps only in-frame clones and is missing some. V and J calls and clone size come straight from that table; D and trimming were deduced from the DNA. The sample records roughly 360,000 clones, roughly 90% being singletons. The germline CDR1 and CDR2 sequences are LNHDA and SQIVND (reference sequence). V shed 7 bases, J shed 6 bases, and the junction held 15 bases outside the gene matches. The length of the CDR3 is 16 residues. This clonotype was obtained from a woman in her 30s with acute COVID-19. The chain recombines TRBV19 with TRBJ1-2; 9 nucleotides agree with TRBD1. Sample: PBMCs or T cells enriched from blood (not recorded which). CDR3: CASTTLMGQGHNGYTF. The DNA of the CDR3 is TGTGCCAGTACCACCTTGATGGGACAGGGACATAATGGCTACACCTTC.